This T cell receptor (beta chain) originates from a study of cytomegalovirus exposure and HLA in healthy donors. PCR involved 60 Vbeta and 13 Jbeta primers. The method was immunoSEQ multiplex PCR; TCRdb's version includes in-frame clones alone and lacks a portion of them. This table has about 200,000 clones, 75% to 90% appearing once. V was clipped by 0 bases and J by 0 bases; unmatched bases: 9. CDR1 SGHRS and CDR2 YFSETQ come from the germline V gene. The CDR3 spans 19 residues. This sequence was found in a woman younger than 45 in good health and CMV-seronegative. Sequenced: PBMCs. The chain links TRBV5-1 to TRBJ2-3, with TRBD2 matching 11 bases. The CDR3 DNA sequence: TGCGCCAGCAGCTTGGCTTTAGCGGGAGGGACTTGGAGCACAGATACGCAGTATTTT. Amino acid sequence: CASSLALAGGTWSTDTQYF.